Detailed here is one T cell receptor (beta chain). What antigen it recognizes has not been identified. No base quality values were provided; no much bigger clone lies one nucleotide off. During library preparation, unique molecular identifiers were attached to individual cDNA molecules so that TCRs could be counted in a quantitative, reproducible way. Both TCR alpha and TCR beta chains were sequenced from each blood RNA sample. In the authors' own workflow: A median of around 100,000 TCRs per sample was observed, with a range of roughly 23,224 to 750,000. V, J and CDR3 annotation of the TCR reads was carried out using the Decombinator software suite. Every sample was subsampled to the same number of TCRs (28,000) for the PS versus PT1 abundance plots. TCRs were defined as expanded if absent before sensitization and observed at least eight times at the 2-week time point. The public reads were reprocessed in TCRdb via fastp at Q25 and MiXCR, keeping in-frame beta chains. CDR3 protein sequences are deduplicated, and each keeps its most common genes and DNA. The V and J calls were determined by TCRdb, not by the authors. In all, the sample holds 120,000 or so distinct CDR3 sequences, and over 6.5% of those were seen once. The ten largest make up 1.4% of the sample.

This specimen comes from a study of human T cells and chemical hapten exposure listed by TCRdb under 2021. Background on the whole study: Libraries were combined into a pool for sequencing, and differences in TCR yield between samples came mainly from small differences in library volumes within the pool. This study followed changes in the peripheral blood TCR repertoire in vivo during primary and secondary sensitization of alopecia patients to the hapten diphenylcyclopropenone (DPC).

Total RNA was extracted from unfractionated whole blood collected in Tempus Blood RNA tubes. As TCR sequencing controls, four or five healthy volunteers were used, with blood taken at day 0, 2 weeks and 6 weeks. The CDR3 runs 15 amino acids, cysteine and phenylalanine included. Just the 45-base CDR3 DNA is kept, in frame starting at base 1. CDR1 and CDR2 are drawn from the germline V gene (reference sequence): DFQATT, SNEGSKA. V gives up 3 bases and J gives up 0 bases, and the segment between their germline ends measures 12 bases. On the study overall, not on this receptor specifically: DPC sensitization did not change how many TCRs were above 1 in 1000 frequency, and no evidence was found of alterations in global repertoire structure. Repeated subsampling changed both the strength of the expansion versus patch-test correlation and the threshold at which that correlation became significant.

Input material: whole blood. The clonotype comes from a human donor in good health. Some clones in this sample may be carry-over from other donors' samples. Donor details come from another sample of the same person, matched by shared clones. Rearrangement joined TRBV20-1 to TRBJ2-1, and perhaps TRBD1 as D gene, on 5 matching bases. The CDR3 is CSASQGPSSYNEQFF. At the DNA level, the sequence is TGCAGTGCTAGTCAGGGCCCCAGCTCCTACAATGAGCAGTTCTTC.